The 15 T cell receptor beta chains reported below all come from one sample, sequenced in a study of blood T cell repertoires in COVID-19. The data were produced by immunoSEQ multiplex PCR, yet TCRdb's version contains in-frame clones alone and is incomplete. The sample holds roughly 8,600 clones, approximately 84% seen once. Sequencing input: peripheral blood. These receptors originate from a human donor with active COVID-19. The donor label of this sample is uncertain.

The CDR3 is CATSDLRRETSGSSGELFF. The CDR3 DNA is TGTGCCACCAGTGATCTACGCCGCGAGACTAGCGGGAGTTCCGGGGAGCTGTTTTTT. V and J are TRBV24-1 and TRBJ2-2; 12 bases agree with TRBD2. Germline values: CDR1 KGHDR, CDR2 SFDVKD. This CDR3 spans 19 amino acids. Trimming took 3 bases from V and 6 from J; bases not matched to a gene: 13.

The gene calls are TRBV3-1 (or the pseudogene TRBV3-2) and TRBJ2-1; 10 bases line up with TRBD2. This CDR3 has 17 amino acids. The V gene's germline CDR1 is LGHDT and CDR2 YNNKEL (reference sequence). The J segment lost 2 bases and the V segment lost 0 bases, leaving 4 bases of the junction unmatched. CDR3 sequence: CASSQDGLAGAYNEQFF. The CDR3 DNA is TGTGCCAGCAGCCAAGACGGCCTAGCGGGAGCCTACAATGAGCAGTTCTTC.

This chain joins TRBV7-2 and TRBJ2-7; D is ambiguous. Germline V gene data show CDR1 as SGHTA and CDR2 as FQGNSA. The CDR3 has 13 residues. V was trimmed by 1 base and J by 8 bases, leaving 12 bases between them. CDR3 region: CASSLGPRQQQYF. CDR3 nucleotide sequence: TGTGCCAGCAGCTTAGGCCCCAGGCAGCAGCAGTACTTC.

J is TRBJ1-1 and V is TRBV24-1; 8 bases align to TRBD1. Germline loops: CDR1 KGHDR, CDR2 SFDVKD. The CDR3 runs to 16 residues. V was clipped by 7 bases and J by 7 bases; unmatched bases: 16. CDR3 in DNA: TGTGCCACCAGGAGTTTGGGTGACAGGGGAGTTGATGAAGCTTTCTTT. Protein: CATRSLGDRGVDEAFF.

The chain carries TRBV5-4 and TRBJ1-1, with 7 bases matching TRBD1. V lost 4 bases, J lost 0 bases, and 6 bases stayed unmatched. Germline lookup yields CDR1 SGHNT and CDR2 YYREEE (reference sequence). This CDR3 has 15 amino acids. CDR3 loop: CASSPPTGMNTEAFF. The CDR3 DNA reads as TGTGCCAGCAGCCCCCCGACAGGGATGAACACTGAAGCTTTCTTT. Using reference TRBV5-4 and TRBJ1-1 for the parts outside the CDR3, the full variable domain is ETGVTQSPTHLIKTRGQQVTLRCSSQSGHNTVSWYQQALGQGPQFIFQYYREEENGRGNFPPRFSGLQFPNYSSELNVNALELDDSALYLCASSPPTGMNTEAFFGQGTRLTVV.

The genes are TRBV11-2 and TRBJ2-2; 7 nucleotides agree with TRBD2. The CDR3 loop spans 14 amino acids. Germline V CDR1 and CDR2: SGHAT, FQNNGV. V lost 4 bases and J lost 9; bases outside the gene matches: 8. Here the CDR3 DNA reads TGTGCCAGCAGCTCGAGACTGGGGGGGTGGGAGCTGTTTTTT. Encoded protein: CASSSRLGGWELFF. Full variable domain (remainder filled in from reference TRBV11-2 and TRBJ2-2): EAGVAQSPRYKIIEKRQSVAFWCNPISGHATLYWYQQILGQGPKLLIQFQNNGVVDDSQLPKDRFSAERLKGVDSTLKIQPAKLEDSAVYLCASSSRLGGWELFFGEGSRLTVL.

This clone has just a few counts. One end of the junction is discordant with germline, which a read error may explain. The V call is TRBV7-7, the J call TRBJ2-2; the match to TRBD2 covers 8 bases. The CDR3 has 16 amino acids. Germline assignment: CDR1 SSHAT and CDR2 FNYEAQ (reference sequence). The CDR3 spells CASSLGGLGITGELFF. Written as DNA, the CDR3 is TGTGCTAGCAGCTTAGGGGGACTAGGGATCACCGGGGAGCTGTTTTTT.

The rearrangement uses TRBV19 and TRBJ1-5; TRBD1 agrees at 7 bases. From germline, CDR1 is LNHDA and CDR2 SQIVND (reference sequence). Unmatched junction bases numbered 18, after V lost 5 bases and J lost 11 bases. CDR3 length equals 16 residues. CDR3 sequence reads: CASSPEITGEDKSQHF. CDR3 sequence (DNA): TGTGCCAGTAGTCCAGAAATCACAGGGGAGGATAAGTCCCAGCATTTT. Looking up the rest from reference TRBV19 and TRBJ1-5 gives the full variable domain: DGGITQSPKYLFRKEGQNVTLSCEQNLNHDAMYWYRQDPGQGLRLIYYSQIVNDFQKGDIAEGYSVSREKKESFPLTVTSAQKNPTAFYLCASSPEITGEDKSQHFGDGTRLSIL.

The V call is TRBV7-9, the J call TRBJ1-1; D gene unclear. V was pared by 5 bases and J by 5 bases, with 15 bases between. This CDR3 region has 14 residues. Germline V gene sequence: CDR1 SEHNR, CDR2 FQNEAQ (reference sequence). This CDR3 is CASSPSSASTEAFF. The CDR3 DNA sequence: TGTGCCAGCAGCCCCTCGTCAGCGAGTACTGAAGCTTTCTTT.

This CDR3 is CASSLSPAGGLTGELFF. In nucleotides, the CDR3 is TGTGCCAGCAGCTTATCCCCAGCGGGAGGTCTTACCGGGGAGCTGTTTTTT. The chain joins TRBV7-3 to TRBJ2-2, with 9 bases identical to TRBD2. Germline loops: CDR1 SGHTA, CDR2 FQGTGA. Germline trimming cut 2 bases from V and 5 bases from J; bases unmatched to any gene: 9. The length of the CDR3 is 17 residues.

This chain joins TRBV25-1 and TRBJ2-3; 9 bases map to TRBD1. J was trimmed by 4 bases and V by 10 bases; bases with no gene match: 12. The V gene's germline CDR1 is MGHDK and CDR2 SYGVNS. This CDR3 contains 15 residues. In nucleotides, the CDR3 is TGTGCCACCAGACCGGGACAGGGTAGGGCAGATACGCAGTATTTT. Encoded protein: CATRPGQGRADTQYF.

Here the CDR3 reads CASSPGVGTGTDTQYF. CDR3 coding DNA: TGTGCCAGCAGCCCAGGGGTAGGGACAGGGACAGATACGCAGTATTTT. The rearrangement joins TRBV9 to TRBJ2-3; 9 nucleotides align to TRBD1. The CDR3 runs to 16 residues. Germline V gene sequence: CDR1 SGDLS, CDR2 YYNGEE. Trimming removed 4 bases from V and 3 bases from J; junction bases left unmatched: 9.

V usage is TRBV16 and J usage is TRBJ2-7, with 8 bases matching TRBD2. The V and J ends lost 4 bases and 6 bases, in that order; junction bases with no gene match: 11. The CDR3 spans 15 residues. Germline-derived CDR1 and CDR2 are KGHSY and FQNENV. DNA for the CDR3: TGTGCCAGCAGCCGCGAGGGAGCGGGAGTGGGCGAGCAGTACTTC. It is translated as CASSREGAGVGEQYF. Based on the CDR3 plus reference TRBV16 and TRBJ2-7, the full variable domain is GEEVAQTPKHLVRGEGQKAKLYCAPIKGHSYVFWYQQVLKNEFKFLISFQNENVFDETGMPKERFSAKCLPNSPCSLEIQATKLEDSAVYFCASSREGAGVGEQYFGPGTRLTVT.

This rearrangement joins TRBV13 to TRBJ2-7; TRBD2 matches at 8 bases. J lost 0 bases, V lost 1 base, and 8 bases had no gene match. The CDR3 contains 17 residues. The germline gives CDR1 PRHDT, CDR2 FYEKMQ (reference sequence). CDR3 sequence reads: CASSLDGAGVASYEQYF. In DNA, the CDR3 is TGTGCCAGCAGCTTAGACGGAGCGGGAGTAGCCTCCTACGAGCAGTACTTC.

The chain couples TRBV9 to TRBJ1-3, with D perhaps TRBD1 (5 bases). This CDR3 has 15 amino acids. V lost 3 bases and J lost 2, with 12 bases in between. The germline gives CDR1 SGDLS, CDR2 YYNGEE. The CDR3, as DNA: TGTGCCAGCAGCGGCGGGGCGGGGGCTGGAAACACCATATATTTT. This gives the protein CASSGGAGAGNTIYF.